This TCR beta chain was found in a study of cytotoxic CD8 clonotypes in ibrutinib-treated CLL. Across the study: When averaged across all of the samples, the counts came to hundreds of thousands of productive templates and about 100,000 productive rearrangements. General observations from the study: Clonality was higher at ibrutinib response and returned toward baseline at progression.

Data came from immunoSEQ multiplex PCR; TCRdb stores just in-frame clones and leaves some out. The sample includes roughly 220,000 clones, approximately 75% of them seen just once. With regard to this clone: The target antigen is unknown.

CDR1 is SGHRS and CDR2 is YFSETQ in the germline V gene. The CDR3 consists of 13 residues. Germline trimming cut 5 bases from V and 2 bases from J; bases unmatched to any gene: 3. The chain links TRBV5-1 to TRBJ2-5; 7 nucleotides line up with TRBD2. Specimen: PBMCs, collected after 12 months of ibrutinib treatment. This sequence was found in a human donor with chronic lymphocytic leukemia. CDR3 nucleotide sequence: TGCGCCAGCAGGGGACTAAGGCAAGAGACCCAGTACTTC. Its protein is CASRGLRQETQYF.